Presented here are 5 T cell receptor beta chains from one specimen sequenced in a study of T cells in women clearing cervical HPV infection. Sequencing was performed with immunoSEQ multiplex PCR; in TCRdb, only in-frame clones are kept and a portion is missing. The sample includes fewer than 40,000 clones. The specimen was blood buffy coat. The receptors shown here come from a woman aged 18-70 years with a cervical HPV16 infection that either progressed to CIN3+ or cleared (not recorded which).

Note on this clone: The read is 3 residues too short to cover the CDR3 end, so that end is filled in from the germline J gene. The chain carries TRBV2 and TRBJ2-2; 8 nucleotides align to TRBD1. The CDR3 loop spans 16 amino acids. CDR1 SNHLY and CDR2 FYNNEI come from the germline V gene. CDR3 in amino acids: CASSGQGGSYNSPLFF. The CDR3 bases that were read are TGTGCCAGCAGCGGACAGGGTGGATCCTATAATTCACCG.

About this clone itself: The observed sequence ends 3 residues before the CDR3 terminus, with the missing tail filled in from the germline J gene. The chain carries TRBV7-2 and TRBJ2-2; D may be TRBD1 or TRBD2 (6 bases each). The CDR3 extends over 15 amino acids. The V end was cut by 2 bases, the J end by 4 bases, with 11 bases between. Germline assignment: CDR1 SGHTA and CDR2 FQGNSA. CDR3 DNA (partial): TGTGCCAGCAGCTTACGAGGGGGAGGCACCGGGGAG. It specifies CASSLRGGGTGE. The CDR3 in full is CASSLRGGGTGELFF.

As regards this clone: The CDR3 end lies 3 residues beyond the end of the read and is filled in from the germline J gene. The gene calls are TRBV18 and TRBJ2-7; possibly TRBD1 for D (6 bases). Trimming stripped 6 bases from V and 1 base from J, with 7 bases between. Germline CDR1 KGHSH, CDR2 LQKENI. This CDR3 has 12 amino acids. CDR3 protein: CASSGTSYEQYF. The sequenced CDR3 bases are TGTGCCAGCTCCGGGACATCCTACGAG.

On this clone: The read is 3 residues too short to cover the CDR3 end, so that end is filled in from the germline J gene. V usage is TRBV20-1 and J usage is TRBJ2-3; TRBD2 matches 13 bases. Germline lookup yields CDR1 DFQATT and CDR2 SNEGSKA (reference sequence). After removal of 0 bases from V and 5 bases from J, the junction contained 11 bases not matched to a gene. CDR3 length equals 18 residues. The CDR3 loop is CSARDPGLAGSRGDTQYF. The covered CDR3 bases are TGCAGTGCTAGAGATCCGGGACTAGCGGGGTCCCGGGGAGATACG.

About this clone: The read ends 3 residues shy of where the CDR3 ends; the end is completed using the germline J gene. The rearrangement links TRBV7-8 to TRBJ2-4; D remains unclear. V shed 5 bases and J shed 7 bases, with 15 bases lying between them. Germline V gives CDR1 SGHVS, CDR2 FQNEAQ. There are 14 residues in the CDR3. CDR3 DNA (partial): TGTGCCAGCAGCCTCCGACTGGATTACAACATT. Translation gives CASSLRLDYNI. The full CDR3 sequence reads CASSLRLDYNIQYF.